A single sample gave rise to the 8 T cell receptor beta chains below, sequenced in a study of T cells in Graves' hyperthyroidism and ophthalmopathy. Amplification yielded TCR beta CDR3 regions, with RNA transcripts as the source. First-round RT-PCR of the TCR CDR3 relied on the HTBI primer set. Each CDR3 protein is one row after TCRdb ran MiXCR on the multiplex PCR reads. Of over 250,000 distinct CDR3 sequences in the sample, 20% to 30% were seen once. Sequencing was performed on blood. Receptor source: a man aged 40-55 years with Graves' hyperthyroidism that later progressed to Graves' ophthalmopathy.

This clonotype was counted only a few times. The chain links TRBV6-1 to TRBJ2-1; D may be TRBD1 (6 bases). Germline assignment: CDR1 MNHNS and CDR2 SASEGT. The CDR3 is made up of 14 amino acids. Between the trimmed V and J ends, which lost 6 bases and 8 bases, there was a span of 17 bases. The CDR3 region is CASSWGQGGDEQFF. The CDR3 nucleotides read TGTGCCAGCAGCTGGGGACAAGGTGGGGATGAGCAGTTCTTC.

This clonotype was recorded many times. J is TRBJ2-7 and V is TRBV6-5, with a possible D match to TRBD1 (5 bases). Germline V CDR1 and CDR2: MNHEY, SVGAGI. V was trimmed by 2 bases and J by 3 bases, leaving 8 bases between them. This CDR3 contains 13 residues. Here the CDR3 DNA reads TGTGCCAGCAGTTACCCAGGGATCTACGAGCAGTACTTC. It is translated as CASSYPGIYEQYF.

This clonotype was seen at least ten times. The chain couples TRBV7-9 to TRBJ2-2, with 8 bases identical to TRBD2. V shed 8 bases, J shed 1 base, and the junction held 3 bases outside the gene matches. CDR3 length: 14 residues. Per the germline V gene, CDR1 is SEHNR and CDR2 is FQNEAQ (reference sequence). This CDR3 is CASLSGMNTGELFF. The CDR3 nucleotides read TGTGCCAGCCTTAGCGGGATGAACACCGGGGAGCTGTTTTTT.

This clonotype was seen many times. The rearrangement joins TRBV27 to TRBJ2-2; D is possibly TRBD2 (5 bases). CDR1 MNHEY and CDR2 SMNVEV come from the germline V gene (reference sequence). V dropped 4 bases and J dropped 2 bases, with 11 bases sitting between them. The CDR3 has 15 amino acids. The CDR3 nucleotides read TGTGCCAGCAGTTCACCTACTAGAAACACCGGGGAGCTGTTTTTT. This codes for CASSSPTRNTGELFF.

The V call is TRBV20-1, the J call TRBJ1-6; tentative D call: TRBD1 (5 bases). Looked up from germline, CDR1 is DFQATT and CDR2 is SNEGSKA (reference sequence). V lost 5 bases to trimming and J lost 0 bases, with 11 bases between them. CDR3 size: 15 residues. CDR3 in amino acids: CSALFGGSYNSPLHF. Here the CDR3 DNA reads TGCAGTGCTCTATTCGGGGGCTCCTATAATTCACCCCTCCACTTT.

The count of this clonotype is one. One end of the junction fails to match germline, which may point to a read error. This chain joins TRBV2 and TRBJ1-3; a weak D match, TRBD1 (6 bases). The CDR3 totals 20 residues. CDR1 is SNHLY and CDR2 is FYNNEI in the germline V gene. CDR3 region: CASSEVPFLDRPSSGNTIYF. The CDR3 nucleotides are TGTGCCAGCAGCGAAGTCCCCTTTCTTGACAGGCCAAGCTCTGGAAACACCATATATTTT.

This clonotype was recorded many times. This rearrangement joins TRBV5-1 to TRBJ1-3; 7 bases are a match to TRBD1. The CDR3 has 15 amino acids. From germline, CDR1 is SGHRS and CDR2 YFSETQ. With V trimmed by 4 bases and J by 2 bases, 6 bases remained unmatched. The CDR3 here is CASSPTGSTGNTIYF. The CDR3 nucleotides read TGCGCCAGCAGCCCGACAGGGAGCACTGGAAACACCATATATTTT.

This clonotype has ten or more counts. V and J are TRBV18 and TRBJ2-5; no firm D call. CDR3 length: 13 residues. Germline loops: CDR1 KGHSH, CDR2 LQKENI. With 4 bases removed from V and 3 bases from J, the gap between germline ends came to 9 bases. The CDR3 region is CASSLNGEETQYF. In nucleotides, the CDR3 is TGTGCCAGCTCACTAAATGGAGAAGAGACCCAGTACTTC.